This TCR beta chain was sequenced in a study of shared clonotypes between healthy human individuals (dated by TCRdb to about 2020). In the study overall: The cohort comprised a couple of women and three men aged 18 to 49 years. Per donor, three plates each were used for CD4 naive and CD4 memory, two for CD8 naive, and one for CD8 memory. To estimate repertoire size and how much clonotypes are shared between individuals, the study performed deep sequencing of blood TCR repertoires from a handful of healthy adults. To increase sequencing depth and limit assay-specific biases, TCR repertoire library preparation and sequencing were carried out by different laboratories using diverse techniques. Each donor's leukapheresis produced roughly between roughly 0.9 and 9 billion PBMCs.

Donors were healthy HIV-negative adults with no recently reported acute infections or vaccinations. Every donor was a Caucasian adult residing in Nashville, Tennessee, USA. The CD8 memory samples were a combination of magnetically selected CD45RO+ cells and CCR7-negative CD45RA+ effector memory (TemRA) cells. Blood was collected by leukapheresis, and PBMCs were isolated by Ficoll-Histopaque density gradient centrifugation and then cryopreserved in liquid nitrogen vapor phase. Purity and quantity of every magnetically sorted T cell population were checked by analytical flow cytometry. Genomic DNA was isolated from each sorted fraction and quantified by UV absorbance on a Nanodrop 2000c. Concerning this clone itself: Its cognate antigen has yet to be identified. No base quality values were provided; no much bigger clone lies one nucleotide off.

TCR CDR3 regions were amplified from genomic DNA by multiplex PCR using the deep immunoSEQ assay. Genomic DNA extracted from each cell subset was distributed evenly over all wells of several immunoSEQ 96-well plates, and each plate served as one replicate. For sorted subsets, each replicate PCR was loaded with roughly 0.2 ug genomic DNA, equivalent to 25,000 to 35,000 T cell genomes. Purified libraries were measured with a Qubit 3.0 fluorometer, size-checked on a Bioanalyzer 2100, and measured again with the KAPA Library Quantification kit. A separate single-read 150-cycle Illumina NextSeq 550 flow cell was used to sequence each immunoSEQ 96-well plate. In the paper's pipeline: Because only junctional sequences without quality scores were contained in the immunoSEQ output, filtering matching that applied to full-length reads could not be performed. To assign V/J genes and CDR3, sequences were annotated using PyIR, a Python wrapper for IgBLAST v1.9, with IMGT germline references. Reads were filtered out if the reads had weak V/J assignments (E-value above 1e-6), no CDR3, stop codons, out-of-frame junctions, or ambiguous translated residues. V3J clonotypes were defined by identical inferred V gene, J gene, and CDR3 amino acid sequence. To compute the percentage overlap between repertoires, the number of shared unique clonotypes was divided by the size of the smaller repertoire. RTK rarefaction, the Chao1 estimator, and Recon v2.1 estimates of unobserved clonotypes were used to assess repertoire richness. Generation probabilities for all TCRbeta clonotypes obtained by the gDNA method from a few donors were computed using OLGA. TCRdb holds this immuneACCESS table with in-frame rearrangements only. Some clones are missing; in checked studies, unresolved V genes explain under half, and the rest has no known cause. V and J calls plus clone size are reproduced from that table; the DNA served to infer D and trimming. This sample gives roughly 300,000 clones in total; 80% to 90% of them show up just once. Roughly 15% of the sample is in the top ten clones.

Overall study outcomes, separate from this receptor: Compared with non-shared clonotypes, clonotypes shared by all four sorted-subset donors had higher generation probabilities. The small number of donors limited the genetic and exposure-history diversity represented. Naive subsets generally had larger estimated clonotype richness than memory subsets did. Based on pairwise subsampling, the degree of clonotype sharing among donors was expected to be affected by sequencing depth. Even with the large sequencing depth, rarefaction of the sorted-subset datasets indicated that sequencing was incomplete. About 5% of naive CD4, 3.5% of naive CD8, approximately 2% of memory CD4, and about 0.4% of memory CD8 clonotypes were shared across several donors. Sampling was limited to blood, and TCR repertoires in tissue likely differ from TCR repertoires in blood.

Including cysteine and phenylalanine, the CDR3 has 16 amino acids. Here the CDR3 DNA is all that survives: 48 bases in frame from base 1. V loses 6 bases of germline sequence and J loses 0 bases, and the interval between the two ends is 15 bases. CDR1 ENHRY and CDR2 SYGVKD are derived from the germline V gene. The clonotype comes from a man younger than 35 in good health. The sample taken for sequencing was memory CD8+ T cells sorted from blood. The sample's cell subset or site label, decoded: CD45RO+ cells pooled with CCR7-negative TemRA cells. The receptor chain draws on TRBV10-3 and TRBJ1-3, and possibly TRBD1, on 6 matching bases. The DNA reads TGTGCCATCAGGGCCGGGAGGGGGGTCTCTGGAAACACCATATATTTT. This sequence encodes CAIRAGRGVSGNTIYF.